This passage covers 23 T cell receptor beta chains from one sample sequenced in a study of blood T cells in healthy people across ages. A second PCR, run for 7 to 11 cycles, used a sample-barcoded 5' primer plus a J-beta primer mix. From the 5' RACE reads, TCRdb called clonotypes with MiXCR, one entry per CDR3 protein. The sample contains about 720,000 distinct CDR3 sequences, 20% to 25% of which appear only once. Specimen: blood. The source of these receptors is a man aged 70-80 years in good health.

CDR3 sequence reads: CASSETDSVGRKTQYF. In DNA form, the CDR3 reads TGTGCCAGCTCGGAGACAGATAGCGTCGGTCGGAAGACCCAGTACTTC. The chain joins TRBV18 to TRBJ2-7, with D perhaps matching TRBD1 or TRBD2 (5 bases each). The J call may be in error: the DNA end matches TRBJ2-5 better. The CDR3 extends over 16 amino acids. Germline CDR1 and CDR2: KGHSH and LQKENI.

This clonotype was observed a handful of times. CDR3 region: CASSFGGQAFGNTIYF. The CDR3 region has the DNA TGCGCCAGCAGCTTCGGCGGACAGGCCTTTGGAAACACCATATATTTT. The V gene is TRBV5-1, the J gene TRBJ1-3; TRBD1 agrees at 7 bases. The CDR3 totals 16 residues. Trimming took 2 bases from V and 3 from J; bases not matched to a gene: 8. Germline V gene sequence: CDR1 SGHRS, CDR2 YFSETQ.

V and J are TRBV12-3 or TRBV12-4 and TRBJ2-2; tentative D call: TRBD1 (5 bases). The ends were cut back, 4 bases at V and 0 bases at J, with 12 bases in the middle. The CDR3 extends over 16 amino acids. CDR3 nucleotide sequence: TGTGCCAGCAGTTCATGGACACCAACGAACACCGGGGAGCTGTTTTTT. As protein: CASSSWTPTNTGELFF.

The J gene is TRBJ1-4, the V gene TRBV5-1; D might be TRBD1 (6 bases). The germline V and J ends were trimmed by 0 bases and 5 bases, with 17 bases remaining between them. Germline CDR1 SGHRS, CDR2 YFSETQ. This CDR3 has 17 residues. CDR3 in amino acids: CASSLGRGVGRNEKLFF. The CDR3 coding sequence is TGCGCCAGCAGCTTGGGCAGGGGAGTAGGTCGCAATGAAAAACTGTTTTTT.

A few counts support this clonotype. This CDR3 reads CASNRGRLAKNIQYF. CDR3 DNA: TGTGCCAGCAACAGGGGAAGGCTAGCCAAAAACATTCAGTACTTC. The chain links TRBV6-1 to TRBJ2-4, with TRBD1 matching over 7 bases. J was trimmed by 0 bases and V by 7 bases; bases with no gene match: 6. The CDR3 totals 15 residues. Per the germline V gene, CDR1 is MNHNS and CDR2 is SASEGT.

This chain uses TRBV5-1 with TRBJ2-3, with 12 bases fitting TRBD1. V shed 7 bases and J 2 bases; nucleotides not matched to a gene: 5. Germline CDR1 reads SGHRS; CDR2 reads YFSETQ. There are 15 residues in the CDR3. As DNA, the CDR3 is TGCGCCAGCCACTGGGGACAGGGGGCCACAGATACGCAGTATTTT. Encoded protein: CASHWGQGATDTQYF.

About this clonotype itself: A much larger clone differs from this one at a single base, so this may be a read error. V is TRBV15 and J is TRBJ1-1; no clear D gene. Germline loops: CDR1 LNHNV, CDR2 YYDKDF (reference sequence). The CDR3 has 12 amino acids. Trimming shortened V by 9 bases and J by 0 bases, and 8 bases separated the two germline ends. The CDR3 DNA reads as TGTGCCACTAGCCTAGTGAACACTGAAGCTTTCTTT. Protein: CATSLVNTEAFF.

The chain joins TRBV7-9 to TRBJ2-2, with D unclear. Between the trimmed V and J ends, which lost 7 bases and 3 bases, there was a span of 9 bases. This CDR3 is built from 13 residues. Germline values: CDR1 SEHNR, CDR2 FQNEAQ (reference sequence). In nucleotides, the CDR3 is TGTGCCAGCAAAGACCGTTACACCGGGGAGCTGTTTTTT. This gives the protein CASKDRYTGELFF.

This clonotype occurred a few times. The genes are TRBV21-1 and TRBJ1-1; the DNA was not used to check the table's D call, TRBD1. TRBV21-1 represents a pseudogene. The CDR3 runs 16 residues. Here the CDR3 reads CASSKERTGGGSEAFF. As DNA, the CDR3 is TGTGCCAGCAGCAAAGAGAGGACAGGGGGTGGCTCTGAAGCTTTCTTT.

This clonotype was seen at least ten times. V usage is TRBV5-5 and J usage is TRBJ2-5; maybe TRBD1 (6 bases). Germline assignment: CDR1 SGHKS and CDR2 YYEKEE (reference sequence). With 0 bases removed from V and 5 bases from J, the gap between germline ends came to 11 bases. This CDR3 has 14 amino acids. In nucleotides, the CDR3 is TGTGCCAGCAGCTTGGCGCTGGGGGCGGAGACCCAGTACTTC. Protein sequence: CASSLALGAETQYF.

This clonotype turned up a few times. V and J are TRBV6-6 and TRBJ2-5; 10 bases are shared with TRBD1. Trimming at V came to 6 bases and at J to 5 bases, leaving 6 bases not matched to a gene. This CDR3 has 14 residues. Germline assignment: CDR1 MNHNY and CDR2 SVGAGI (reference sequence). The CDR3 nucleotides are TGTGCCAGCAGCGCCGGACAGGGGGTGGAGACCCAGTACTTC. Translation gives CASSAGQGVETQYF.

This clonotype was counted a few times. This chain's CDR3 is CASSLVGAGDQPQHF. CDR3 coding DNA: TGTGCCAGCAGCTTGGTCGGGGCAGGGGATCAGCCCCAGCATTTT. The chain links TRBV5-6 to TRBJ1-5; maybe TRBD1 (6 bases). Trimming took 0 bases from V and 5 from J, leaving 12 bases between them. The CDR3 totals 15 residues. Germline CDR1 is SGHDT and CDR2 is YYEEEE. Drawing the rest from reference TRBV5-6 and TRBJ1-5, the complete variable domain is DAGVTQSPTHLIKTRGQQVTLRCSPKSGHDTVSWYQQALGQGPQFIFQYYEEEERQRGNFPDRFSGHQFPNYSSELNVNALLLGDSALYLCASSLVGAGDQPQHFGDGTRLSIL.

The chain has TRBV7-2 and TRBJ2-2, with 10 bases matching TRBD2. The CDR3 loop spans 14 amino acids. J gave up 9 bases and V 4 bases, and 5 bases lay outside the gene matches. CDR1 SGHTA and CDR2 FQGNSA come from the germline V gene. CDR3 region: CASSSSSGSRELFF. The CDR3 region has the DNA TGTGCCAGCAGCTCCTCTAGCGGGAGCCGGGAGCTGTTTTTT. The entire variable domain, with the rest obtained from reference TRBV7-2 and TRBJ2-2, is as follows: GAGVSQSPSNKVTEKGKDVELRCDPISGHTALYWYRQSLGQGLEFLIYFQGNSAPDKSGLPSDRFSAERTGGSVSTLTIQRTQQEDSAVYLCASSSSSGSRELFFGEGSRLTVL.

The chain couples TRBV29-1 to TRBJ1-2; 11 positions agree with TRBD1. The length of the CDR3 is 15 residues. After removal of 5 bases from V and 2 bases from J, the junction contained 7 bases not matched to a gene. Germline assignment: CDR1 SQVTM and CDR2 ANQGSEA. The CDR3 DNA sequence: TGCAGCGTTACGGACGGGACAGGGGGGAACTATGGCTACACCTTC. Amino acids: CSVTDGTGGNYGYTF. Supplemented by reference TRBV29-1 and TRBJ1-2, the full variable domain reads SAVISQKPSRDICQRGTSLTIQCQVDSQVTMMFWYRQQPGQSLTLIATANQGSEATYESGFVIDKFPISRPNLTFSTLTVSNMSPEDSSIYLCSVTDGTGGNYGYTFGSGTRLTVV.

This rearrangement joins TRBV7-6 to TRBJ2-1, with 8 bases identical to TRBD2. The J segment lost 0 bases and the V segment lost 1 base, leaving 8 bases of the junction unmatched. CDR3 length equals 18 residues. The germline V gene encodes CDR1 SGHVS and CDR2 FNYEAQ. The CDR3 spells CASSLVASGRSSYNEQFF. In nucleotides, the CDR3 is TGTGCCAGCAGCTTAGTTGCTAGCGGGCGGAGCTCCTACAATGAGCAGTTCTTC.

This clonotype turned up a few times. The chain combines TRBV29-1 with TRBJ1-1; 9 bases line up with TRBD1. This CDR3 spans 14 amino acids. In germline, CDR1 is SQVTM, CDR2 ANQGSEA. The junction had 10 bases not matched to a gene; V was cut back by 7 bases and J by 4 bases. DNA of the CDR3: TGCAGCGGGTGGGACAGGGTCTTGGGCACTGAAGCTTTCTTT. Amino acids: CSGWDRVLGTEAFF.

This clonotype appeared a single time. This rearrangement joins TRBV14 to TRBJ2-3, with D perhaps TRBD2 (6 bases). The CDR3 runs 15 residues. CDR1 SGHDN and CDR2 FVKESK come from the germline V gene. V was clipped by 0 bases and J by 6 bases, with 13 bases between them. In DNA, the CDR3 is TGTGCCAGCAGCCAAGATCCCAGCCGGGGGGATACGCAGTATTTT. Encoded protein: CASSQDPSRGDTQYF.

V and J are TRBV5-1 and TRBJ2-2; 8 positions match TRBD1. Germline CDR1 SGHRS, CDR2 YFSETQ. Trimming cost V 4 bases and J 7 bases; bases outside gene matches: 9. The CDR3 covers 15 residues. CDR3 in amino acids: CASSLLQGANGELFF. For the CDR3, the DNA is TGCGCCAGCAGCCTACTGCAGGGGGCGAACGGGGAGCTGTTTTTT.

This clonotype was seen more than once but under ten times. The rearrangement uses TRBV28 and TRBJ1-2; 10 bases are a match to TRBD1. CDR3 length: 14 residues. V lost 5 bases and J lost 8; bases outside the gene matches: 8. Germline V gene sequence: CDR1 MDHEN, CDR2 SYDVKM. This chain's CDR3 is CASSGTGEWQGYTF. CDR3 coding DNA: TGTGCCAGCAGTGGGACAGGGGAGTGGCAGGGCTACACCTTC.

The sample holds a few counts of this clonotype. The chain joins TRBV9 to TRBJ2-1; D remains ambiguous. Germline assignment: CDR1 SGDLS and CDR2 YYNGEE. Trimming cost V 4 bases and J 8 bases, with 10 bases left between them. The CDR3 runs 12 residues. CDR3 sequence (DNA): TGTGCCAGCAGCCCGCAGGACGATGAGCAGTTCTTC. It codes for CASSPQDDEQFF.

This clonotype was detected many times. The chain employs TRBV29-1 and TRBJ2-2; 10 bases line up with TRBD1. This CDR3 comprises 15 residues. After removal of 3 bases from V and 6 bases from J, the junction contained 7 bases not matched to a gene. Germline CDR1 is SQVTM and CDR2 is ANQGSEA. The CDR3 region has the DNA TGCAGCGTTGAGGGACAGGGGAGGATGCCCGGGGAGCTGTTTTTT. Residues: CSVEGQGRMPGELFF.

The chain has TRBV13 and TRBJ1-3; perhaps TRBD1 as D (6 bases). This CDR3 has 16 amino acids. The V end was cut by 6 bases, the J end by 0 bases, with 15 bases between. Germline assignment: CDR1 PRHDT and CDR2 FYEKMQ (reference sequence). The chain's CDR3 is CASRNQGRHSGNTIYF. CDR3 nucleotides: TGTGCCAGCAGGAATCAGGGGAGACACTCTGGAAACACCATATATTTT.

This chain links TRBV3-1 with TRBJ2-5; possible D gene TRBD2, 6 bases. This CDR3 contains 16 residues. V lost 1 base and J lost 1, with 13 bases in between. The germline V gene encodes CDR1 LGHDT and CDR2 YNNKEL (reference sequence). The CDR3 DNA sequence: TGTGCCAGCAGCCAAGTGCATCTGGGGGGCCAAGAGACCCAGTACTTC. It is translated as CASSQVHLGGQETQYF.